The following is a T cell receptor beta chain sequence with its context. The CDR3 loop spans 16 amino acids. Germline V gene lookup returns CDR1 SQVTM and CDR2 ANQGSEA. V shed 4 bases and J shed 0 bases, with 16 bases lying between them. The data stem from a study of blood T cell repertoires in COVID-19. Study at large: Samples came from the United States, Italy and Spain, spanning acute and convalescent COVID-19. T cells, B-cell-depleted T cells, or PBMCs provided the cDNA or gDNA that served as material.

Authors' processing steps: Reference gene primer amplification gave estimated nucleated cell counts. Profiled with immunoSEQ multiplex PCR; TCRdb holds only in-frame clones, not every one. V and J calls and clone size are copied from that table; D and trimming were computed from the DNA. The sample lists roughly 160,000 clones; about 87% were seen once. The receptor was isolated from a man aged 55 to 70 with acute or convalescent COVID-19. Sequences were obtained from peripheral blood. The rearrangement joins TRBV29-1 to TRBJ1-3, with D tentatively TRBD1 (5 bases). CDR3 nucleotide sequence: TGCAGCGTTGGGTTGAAAGGGGTATTCTCTGGAAACACCATATATTTT. This gives the protein CSVGLKGVFSGNTIYF.